What follows are 19 T cell receptor beta chains derived from one specimen sequenced in a study of blood T cell repertoires in COVID-19. The data were produced by immunoSEQ multiplex PCR, yet TCRdb's version contains in-frame clones alone and is incomplete. Here the sample spans about 470,000 clones, about 90% being singletons. Sequencing used PBMCs or T cells enriched from blood (not recorded which). The receptors here all came from a woman between 18 and 29 years old who had recovered from COVID-19.

The chain has TRBV9 and TRBJ2-2; 10 bases are shared with TRBD2. CDR3 length equals 16 residues. The germline V gene has CDR1 SGDLS and CDR2 YYNGEE. V lost 3 bases and J lost 2; bases outside the gene matches: 4. CDR3 nucleotide sequence: TGTGCCAGCAGCGACGGACTAGCGGCCAACACCGGGGAGCTGTTTTTT. Its translation is CASSDGLAANTGELFF.

In DNA, the CDR3 is TGCGCCAGCAGCTTGGAGATTCCCCTGAGGGAGCAGTTCTTC. It encodes CASSLEIPLREQFF. This rearrangement joins TRBV5-1 to TRBJ2-1; D is ambiguous. This CDR3 contains 14 residues. Germline assignment: CDR1 SGHRS and CDR2 YFSETQ. Deletions cut 0 bases from V and 10 bases from J, with 14 bases between.

This clone was observed once. This chain joins TRBV5-4 and TRBJ1-2; 7 bases are a match to TRBD1. The trim removed 5 bases at V and 2 bases at J, leaving 12 bases unmatched. The CDR3 sequence is 16 residues long. Germline CDR1 reads SGHNT; CDR2 reads YYREEE (reference sequence). The CDR3 DNA follows: TGTGCCAGCAGTTCGGGGTACACACAGGGGAACTATGGCTACACCTTC. It yields the protein CASSSGYTQGNYGYTF.

The chain carries TRBV24-1 and TRBJ2-2, with D possibly being TRBD1 (6 bases). The germline V gene has CDR1 KGHDR and CDR2 SFDVKD. The CDR3 spans 14 residues. V was shortened by 8 bases and J by 3 bases, with 12 bases between the two germline ends. CDR3 nucleotides: TGTGCCACCAATAAGACAGGATACACCGGGGAGCTGTTTTTT. It is translated as CATNKTGYTGELFF.

This rearrangement joins TRBV4-1 to TRBJ1-1, with TRBD1 matching over 10 bases. The CDR3 sequence is 13 residues long. Per the germline V gene, CDR1 is MGHRA and CDR2 is YSYEKL. The trim removed 11 bases at V and 6 bases at J, leaving 9 bases unmatched. The CDR3 sequence is CAGEGTGESEAFF. CDR3 bases: TGCGCCGGGGAAGGGACAGGGGAATCTGAAGCTTTCTTT.

With regard to this clone: Its ends do not fully match the called genes, so a read error is possible. The V and J genes are TRBV30 and TRBJ2-2; possible D gene TRBD2, 6 bases. The CDR3 contains 14 residues. Germline V lookup: CDR1 GTSNPN, CDR2 SVGIG (reference sequence). In DNA, the CDR3 is TGTGCCTGGAAGTCGGGACTGGACACGGGGGAGCTGTTTTTT. Translating gives CAWKSGLDTGELFF.

The V call is TRBV27, the J call TRBJ1-2; tentative D call: TRBD1 (6 bases). V gave up 3 bases and J gave up 4 bases, with 15 bases separating them. CDR1 and CDR2 from the germline V gene are MNHEY and SMNVEV (reference sequence). The CDR3 consists of 15 residues. Here the CDR3 DNA reads TGTGCCAGCAGTTTTTTGAGGGAGGGGGGCTATGGCTACACCTTC. It codes for CASSFLREGGYGYTF.

This CDR3 is CASSVGGGESYNEQFF. The CDR3 bases are TGTGCCAGCAGCGTAGGCGGAGGGGAATCCTACAATGAGCAGTTCTTC. The genes are TRBV9 and TRBJ2-1; D may be TRBD2 (6 bases). Germline assignment: CDR1 SGDLS and CDR2 YYNGEE. Between the trimmed V and J ends, which lost 0 bases and 1 base, there was a span of 11 bases. The CDR3 extends over 16 amino acids.

This sequence joins TRBV7-2 and TRBJ2-5; 8 positions agree with TRBD1. The CDR3 runs 14 residues. J was trimmed by 2 bases and V by 5 bases; bases with no gene match: 4. Germline CDR1 SGHTA, CDR2 FQGNSA. DNA of the CDR3: TGTGCCAGCAGCCGGACAGGGCAACAAGAGACCCAGTACTTC. This gives the protein CASSRTGQQETQYF.

This chain joins TRBV25-1 and TRBJ1-3; D is perhaps TRBD1 (6 bases). This CDR3 is built from 14 residues. Germline V lookup: CDR1 MGHDK, CDR2 SYGVNS. Trimming removed 2 bases from V and 2 bases from J, with 7 bases in between. The CDR3 DNA sequence: TGTGCCAGCAGTGAAAGGACAGCTGGAAACACCATATATTTT. As protein: CASSERTAGNTIYF.

The chain recombines TRBV28 with TRBJ2-1, with 10 bases aligning to TRBD2. There are 16 residues in the CDR3. The V and J ends lost 7 bases and 0 bases, in that order; junction bases with no gene match: 6. In germline, CDR1 is MDHEN, CDR2 SYDVKM. The CDR3, as DNA: TGTGCCAGCACCTGGACTAGCGGAGACTCCTACAATGAGCAGTTCTTC. Its protein is CASTWTSGDSYNEQFF.

The chain is built from TRBV24-1 and TRBJ1-6, with 8 bases that match TRBD1. Germline-derived CDR1 and CDR2 are KGHDR and SFDVKD. Trimming removed 12 bases from V and 10 bases from J; junction bases left unmatched: 16. This CDR3 contains 15 residues. The CDR3 loop is CAPSQRTGRQSPLHF. CDR3 in DNA: TGTGCCCCTAGTCAGCGGACAGGGCGGCAATCACCCCTCCACTTT.

As regards this clone: An end of the junction differs from the germline gene, which may be a read error. The chain employs TRBV2 and TRBJ1-1, with a tentative D call TRBD1 (5 bases). Looked up from germline, CDR1 is SNHLY and CDR2 is FYNNEI. The CDR3 has 15 residues. The DNA for the CDR3 is TGTGCCAGCAGGGAAGGACAAAAAGTGAACACTGAAGCTTTCTTT. Encoded protein: CASREGQKVNTEAFF.

The chain employs TRBV28 and TRBJ1-5, with D hard to call. Deletions cut 5 bases from V and 7 bases from J, with 12 bases between. The germline gives CDR1 MDHEN, CDR2 SYDVKM. The CDR3 consists of 13 residues. The CDR3 DNA reads as TGTGCCAGCAGTCCCCCAATGTCCCAGCCCCAGCATTTT. This codes for CASSPPMSQPQHF.

DNA of the CDR3: TGTGCCAGCAGCGCCACCGGGACAGGGTCTGACACTGAAGCTTTCTTT. This sequence encodes CASSATGTGSDTEAFF. The chain links TRBV9 to TRBJ1-1; TRBD1 agrees at 9 bases. The length of the CDR3 is 16 residues. Germline CDR1 is SGDLS and CDR2 is YYNGEE. The junction had 9 bases not matched to a gene; V was cut back by 3 bases and J by 3 bases.

The chain uses TRBV19 and TRBJ2-5, with D possibly TRBD2 on 5 matching bases. V dropped 7 bases and J dropped 4 bases, with 13 bases sitting between them. The germline V gene has CDR1 LNHDA and CDR2 SQIVND (reference sequence). The CDR3 runs to 13 residues. CDR3 coding DNA: TGTGCCAGTACCCTGACTAACGGAGAGACCCAGTACTTC. Amino acids: CASTLTNGETQYF.

The chain carries TRBV7-9 and TRBJ2-1; possibly TRBD2 for D (7 bases). V was pared by 7 bases and J by 0 bases, with 13 bases between. This CDR3 has 15 residues. Germline V gene data show CDR1 as SEHNR and CDR2 as FQNEAQ (reference sequence). Written as DNA, the CDR3 is TGTGCCAGCACCAAGGGGGGGAGCTCCTACAATGAGCAGTTCTTC. Translated: CASTKGGSSYNEQFF.

This clone was observed a handful of times. V and J are TRBV30 and TRBJ1-6; possibly TRBD1 for D (6 bases). The V end lost 7 bases, the J end lost 8 bases, and 15 bases lay between the germline ends. CDR1 and CDR2 (germline): GTSNPN, SVGIG (reference sequence). The CDR3 totals 13 residues. The CDR3 region has the DNA TGTGCCTTATCCACAGGGTGGGATTCACCCCTCCACTTT. It is translated as CALSTGWDSPLHF.

The chain recombines TRBV5-4 with TRBJ2-7; a possible D gene is TRBD1 (5 bases). Trimming took 1 base from V and 5 from J, leaving 19 bases between them. The CDR3 length is 16 residues. Germline CDR1 reads SGHNT; CDR2 reads YYREEE (reference sequence). This chain's CDR3 is CASSLSRAGYSHEQYF. The CDR3 DNA sequence: TGTGCCAGCAGCTTGAGTAGGGCAGGGTATAGCCACGAGCAGTACTTC.